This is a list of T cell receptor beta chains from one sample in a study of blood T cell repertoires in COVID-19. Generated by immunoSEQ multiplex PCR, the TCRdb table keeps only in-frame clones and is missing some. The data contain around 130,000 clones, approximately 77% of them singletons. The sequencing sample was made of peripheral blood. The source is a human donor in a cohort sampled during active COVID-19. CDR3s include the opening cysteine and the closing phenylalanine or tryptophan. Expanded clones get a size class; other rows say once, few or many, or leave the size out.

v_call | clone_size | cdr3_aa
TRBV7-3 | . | CASSLTGGANGELFF
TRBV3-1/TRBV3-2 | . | CASSLPGQGGEQYF
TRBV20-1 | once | CSASDTSGSSYEQYF
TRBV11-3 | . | CASSLVGQGAVKQYF
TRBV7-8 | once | CASRSGTASYNEQFF
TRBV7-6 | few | CASSLLGEGTGELFF
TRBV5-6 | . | CASSLEVLAGGLTYEQYF
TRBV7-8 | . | CASSHERGEQYF
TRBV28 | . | CAVQWANYGYTF
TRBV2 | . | CASNPDRGNYGYTF
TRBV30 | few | CACSMGQGYEQYF
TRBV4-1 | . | CASSLGQGNTEAFF
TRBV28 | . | CASLDRVGNNEQFF
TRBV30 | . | CAWTDSSQGYTF
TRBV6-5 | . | CASSYGRGNYGYTF
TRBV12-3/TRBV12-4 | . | CASTARESFEQYF
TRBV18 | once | CASSPTGGLTYEQYF
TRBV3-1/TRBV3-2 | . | CASSQELWGQNYEQYF